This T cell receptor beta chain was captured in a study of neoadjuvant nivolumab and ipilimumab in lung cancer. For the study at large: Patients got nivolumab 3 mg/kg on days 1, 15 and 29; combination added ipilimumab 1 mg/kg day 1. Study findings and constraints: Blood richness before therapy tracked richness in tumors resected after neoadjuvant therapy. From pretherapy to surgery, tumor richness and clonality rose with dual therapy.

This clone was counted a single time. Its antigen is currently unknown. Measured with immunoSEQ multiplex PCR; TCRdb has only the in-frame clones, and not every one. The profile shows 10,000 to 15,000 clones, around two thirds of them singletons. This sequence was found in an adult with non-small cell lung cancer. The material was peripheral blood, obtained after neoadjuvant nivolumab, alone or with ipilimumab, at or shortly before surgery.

The CDR3 nucleotides are TGCGCCAGCAGCCTTGAGGTCCGGGGGAGCGGTGGGGCCAACGTCCTGACTTTC. It encodes CASSLEVRGSGGANVLTF. The chain links TRBV5-1 to TRBJ2-6, with D perhaps TRBD2 (6 bases). Trimming shortened V by 4 bases and J by 3 bases, and 20 bases separated the two germline ends. There are 18 residues in the CDR3. Per the germline V gene, CDR1 is SGHRS and CDR2 is YFSETQ.